The clone carrying this TCR beta chain has only one observation. This record comes from a study of control samples from healthy donors and cancer patients. This table comes from immunoSEQ multiplex PCR, and its TCRdb copy is limited to in-frame clones, with some not included. Among 95,000 to 150,000 clones, approximately 90% were seen once, and the ten largest hold 7.8%. Trimming took off 0 bases at V and 7 bases at J, with 18 bases between the two ends. Per germline, CDR1 SGHTA and CDR2 FQGTGA. The CDR3 is 17 amino acids. The sample taken for sequencing was blood. V usage is TRBV7-3 and J usage is TRBJ2-2; D may be TRBD1 (7 bases). The TCR sequence derives from a woman aged 18-35 years in good health. The CDR3 sequence: CASSLTWRGRGNGELFF. CDR3 in DNA: TGTGCCAGCAGCTTAACGTGGAGGGGGCGAGGGAACGGGGAGCTGTTTTTT.